This T cell receptor (beta chain) appears in the sequencing data of a study of shared clonotypes between healthy human individuals. In the study overall: Each donor's CD8 memory used one plate, CD8 naive two, each CD4 subset three.

Data came from immunoSEQ multiplex PCR; TCRdb stores just in-frame clones and leaves some out. The sample has over a million clones, roughly 96% seen once. General study results and limits: What naive subsets generally showed was a larger estimated richness than memory subsets showed. Naive CD4 clonotypes overlapped across several donors at roughly 5%.

Germline CDR1 and CDR2: SGHKS and YYEKEE (reference sequence). The CDR3 totals 13 residues. The V gene lost 4 bases and the J gene lost 5 bases, with 10 bases spanning the gap. A split of CD4+ cells into CD45RA+ naive and CD45RA-negative memory subsets was performed. Concerning this clone: Its target is unknown.

Sequenced material: naive CD4+ T cells sorted from blood. The subset here: CD45RA+ positively selected. The sequence derives from a man aged 25-40 years in good health. The V gene is TRBV5-5, the J gene TRBJ1-5; D not resolved. The CDR3 DNA reads as TGTGCCAGCAGCCCAAGCGACCATCAGCCCCAGCATTTT. This translates into CASSPSDHQPQHF.